The sequence of this T cell receptor (beta chain) was determined in a study of T cells in Graves' hyperthyroidism and ophthalmopathy. Patients were excluded because of uncontrolled infection, other autoimmune disease, pregnancy or lactation. Losses at the gene ends were 6 bases for V and 1 base for J; bases not matched to a gene: 12. Germline CDR1 is KGHSH and CDR2 is LQKENI. The CDR3 extends over 18 amino acids. This clonotype was detected many times. There were TCR beta CDR3 regions amplified from RNA transcripts. Primed by the HTBI set, a first-round RT-PCR was run on the TCR CDR3. TCRdb reprocessed the multiplex PCR reads with MiXCR, giving one entry per CDR3 protein. The table has 700,000 or so distinct CDR3 sequences, around 13% seen once.

Input material: blood. This TCR derives from a woman aged 45-65 years with Graves' ophthalmopathy. The V and J genes are TRBV18 and TRBJ2-3; TRBD2 aligns across 11 bases. The CDR3 DNA reads TGTGCCAGCTCCCCAACTAGCGGGAGAGGTTTTGGCACAGATACGCAGTATTTT. It yields the protein CASSPTSGRGFGTDTQYF. Looking up the rest from reference TRBV18 and TRBJ2-3 gives the full variable domain: NAGVMQNPRHLVRRRGQEARLRCSPMKGHSHVYWYRQLPEEGLKFMVYLQKENIIDESGMPKERFSAEFPKEGPSILRIQQVVRGDSAAYFCASSPTSGRGFGTDTQYFGPGTRLTVL.